This T cell receptor (beta chain) originates from a study of quantifying T cell responses using KT2 cells. Study background: Reverse transcription used primers in the TCR alpha and beta constant regions. Under optimum conditions, T4 ligation efficiency was estimated at more than 8.5%.

Fixed numbers of PBMC received varying amounts of KT2 cells. In this sample, this clonotype turned up many times. The CDR3 covers 16 residues. V shed 6 bases and J 7 bases; nucleotides not matched to a gene: 11. Germline V gene data show CDR1 as LNHDA and CDR2 as SQIVND (reference sequence). Each cDNA got a UMI-containing oligo ligated at its 3' end. First-round PCR used three to four cycles and beta primers RC1.1 and RC1.2 covering TRBC1 and TRBC2. TCRdb recomputed calls from the UMI-ligation and nested PCR reads with MiXCR, one row per CDR3 protein. The sample contains 40,000 to 50,000 distinct CDR3 sequences, over 15% of which appear only once.

The clonotype comes from a human donor. Specimen: PBMCs spiked with cells of the T cell clone KT2. The gene calls are TRBV19 and TRBJ2-1; 11 bases are a match to TRBD2. CDR3 residues: CASRDHSGRAGNEQFF. The CDR3 DNA is TGTGCCAGTAGGGACCATAGCGGGAGGGCCGGAAATGAGCAGTTCTTC.